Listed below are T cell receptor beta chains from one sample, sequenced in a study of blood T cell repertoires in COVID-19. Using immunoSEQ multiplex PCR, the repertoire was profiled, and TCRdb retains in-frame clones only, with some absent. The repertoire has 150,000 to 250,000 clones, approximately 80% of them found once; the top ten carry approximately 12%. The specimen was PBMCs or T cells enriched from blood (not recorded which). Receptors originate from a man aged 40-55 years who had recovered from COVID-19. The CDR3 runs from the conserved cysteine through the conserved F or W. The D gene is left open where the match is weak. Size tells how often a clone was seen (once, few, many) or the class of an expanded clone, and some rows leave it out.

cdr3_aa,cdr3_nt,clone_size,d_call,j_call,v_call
CASSLLPPRTDTQYF,TGTGCCAGCAGCCTACTCCCCCCGCGGACAGATACGCAGTATTTT,NA,NA,TRBJ2-3,TRBV7-2
CASSPGQGTEAFF,TGCGCCAGCAGCCCCGGGCAGGGGACTGAAGCTTTCTTT,NA,NA,TRBJ1-1,TRBV5-1
CAWSVGTSGRLYEQFF,TGTGCCTGGAGTGTTGGGACTAGCGGGAGACTTTATGAGCAGTTCTTC,once,TRBD2,TRBJ2-1,TRBV30
CASSTPGLAGESYEQYF,TGTGCCAGCAGCACTCCAGGACTAGCGGGAGAGTCCTACGAGCAGTACTTC,NA,TRBD2,TRBJ2-7,TRBV9
CASSSGTSSLNEQFF,TGTGCCAGCAGCTCCGGGACTAGCAGCCTAAATGAGCAGTTCTTC,NA,TRBD2,TRBJ2-1,TRBV11-3
CASSFQAGDASEQFF,TGCGCCAGCAGCTTTCAAGCGGGAGATGCTAGCGAGCAGTTCTTC,NA,TRBD2,TRBJ2-1,TRBV5-1
CASSTTQGAPDTQYF,TGTGCCAGCAGCACCACTCAGGGGGCCCCAGATACGCAGTATTTT,NA,TRBD1,TRBJ2-3,TRBV7-9
CASSRLGQGAILTDTQYF,TGTGCCAGCAGCCGTCTGGGACAGGGGGCAATACTCACAGATACGCAGTATTTT,NA,TRBD1,TRBJ2-3,TRBV7-6
CASHPRQGPLGNEQFF,TGCGCCAGCCACCCCAGACAGGGCCCCCTGGGGAATGAGCAGTTCTTC,NA,TRBD1,TRBJ2-1,TRBV5-1
CASSLLSEDADTQYF,TGTGCCAGCTCCCTACTTAGCGAGGATGCAGATACGCAGTATTTT,few,NA,TRBJ2-3,TRBV18
CAISDPASGSSYNEQFF,TGTGCCATCAGTGACCCGGCTAGCGGGAGCTCCTACAATGAGCAGTTCTTC,NA,TRBD2,TRBJ2-1,TRBV10-3
CASSDLGLAGAGEQFF,TGTGCCAGCAGTGACTTGGGACTAGCGGGAGCTGGTGAGCAGTTCTTC,NA,TRBD2,TRBJ2-1,TRBV6-1
CASSFGGGSGGYTF,TGTGCCAGCAGCTTTGGCGGGGGCAGCGGTGGCTACACCTTC,NA,NA,TRBJ1-2,TRBV5-4
CASSVTGTLNTGELFF,TGTGCCAGCTCGGTTACCGGGACTCTTAACACCGGGGAGCTGTTTTTT,NA,NA,TRBJ2-2,TRBV18
CASSQGEDYEQYF,TGCGCCAGCAGCCAAGGAGAAGATTACGAGCAGTACTTC,NA,NA,TRBJ2-7,TRBV4-3
CASRYTGGGSYTF,TGTGCCAGCAGGTATACAGGGGGCGGAAGCTACACCTTC,NA,TRBD1,TRBJ1-2,TRBV6-5
CASSLRGQGPTYNEQFF,TGTGCCAGCAGCTTAAGGGGGCAAGGGCCTACTTACAATGAGCAGTTCTTC,NA,TRBD1,TRBJ2-1,TRBV11-3
CASSKQGGGYNSPLHF,TGTGCCAGCAGTAAACAGGGGGGAGGGTATAATTCACCCCTCCACTTT,NA,TRBD1,TRBJ1-6,TRBV2
CASSLGARTESYNSPLHF,TGTGCCAGCAGTTTAGGGGCCAGGACAGAGTCTTATAATTCACCCCTCCACTTT,NA,NA,TRBJ1-6,TRBV27
CASKRGGSSYNEQFF,TGTGCCAGCAAGCGGGGCGGGTCGAGCTACAATGAGCAGTTCTTC,NA,TRBD2,TRBJ2-1,TRBV6-5
CSVEGAGPHGNTIYF,TGCAGCGTTGAAGGGGCAGGGCCTCATGGAAACACCATATATTTT,NA,NA,TRBJ1-3,TRBV29-1
CAWSVQVGRGPLTDTQYF,TGTGCCTGGAGTGTACAAGTAGGCAGGGGGCCCCTCACAGATACGCAGTATTTT,NA,TRBD1,TRBJ2-3,TRBV30
CASSQDSGVGQPQHF,TGCGCCAGCAGCCAAGATTCGGGGGTCGGGCAGCCCCAGCATTTT,NA,NA,TRBJ1-5,TRBV4-1
CASSLGALVWETQYF,TGTGCCAGCAGCTTAGGAGCGTTGGTGTGGGAGACCCAGTACTTC,NA,NA,TRBJ2-5,TRBV7-9
CASSRVTNQPQHF,TGTGCCAGCAGCCGGGTGACCAATCAGCCCCAGCATTTT,NA,NA,TRBJ1-5,TRBV5-5
CASSWVRDQPQHF,TGTGCCAGCAGTTGGGTCAGGGATCAGCCCCAGCATTTT,few,NA,TRBJ1-5,TRBV28
CASRRGTSGATGELFF,TGTGCCAGCCGACGAGGGACTAGCGGGGCCACCGGGGAGCTGTTTTTT,once,TRBD2,TRBJ2-2,TRBV2
CASTLAGGPDEQFF,TGTGCCAGCACCCTAGCGGGAGGGCCGGATGAGCAGTTCTTC,NA,TRBD2,TRBJ2-1,TRBV6-5
CASSIEGPYNEQFF,TGTGCCAGTAGTATTGAGGGTCCCTACAATGAGCAGTTCTTC,NA,NA,TRBJ2-1,TRBV19
CASSEARPPGETQYF,TGTGCCAGCAGTGAAGCGCGTCCCCCGGGAGAGACCCAGTACTTC,NA,NA,TRBJ2-5,TRBV6-1
CASSPSYNEQFF,TGTGCCAGCAGCCCCTCTTACAATGAGCAGTTCTTC,NA,NA,TRBJ2-1,TRBV14
CASSLAPAGANVLTF,TGCGCCAGCAGCTTGGCGCCAGCTGGGGCCAACGTCCTGACTTTC,NA,NA,TRBJ2-6,TRBV5-1
CASSLGQGLNSPLHF,TGCGCCAGCAGCTTAGGACAGGGGCTTAATTCACCCCTCCACTTT,NA,TRBD1,TRBJ1-6,TRBV5-1
CASSRQGRTTNYGYTF,TGCGCCAGCAGCCGGCAGGGCAGAACAACTAACTATGGCTACACCTTC,NA,NA,TRBJ1-2,TRBV4-1
CASSYGLLGVEQFF,TGTGCCAGCAGTTACGGCCTGTTAGGAGTTGAGCAGTTCTTC,NA,NA,TRBJ2-1,TRBV6-2/TRBV6-3
CASSDGQRQTAYEQYF,TGTGCCAGCAGCGATGGACAGCGACAAACTGCCTACGAGCAGTACTTC,few,NA,TRBJ2-7,TRBV7-9
CASRLNEGGLAGVEQFF,TGTGCCAGCCGCCTAAATGAGGGGGGACTAGCGGGAGTTGAGCAGTTCTTC,NA,TRBD2,TRBJ2-1,TRBV2
CASTPGAGQETQYF,TGTGCCAGTACCCCGGGAGCGGGGCAAGAGACCCAGTACTTC,NA,TRBD2,TRBJ2-5,TRBV19
CATSRDQGTDTQYF,TGTGCCACCAGCAGAGATCAGGGGACAGATACGCAGTATTTT,NA,NA,TRBJ2-3,TRBV15
CASSPRGAGGYTF,TGTGCCAGCAGTCCCAGGGGGGCGGGAGGCTACACCTTC,NA,TRBD1,TRBJ1-2,TRBV28
CASSLDLATGASYGYTF,TGTGCCAGCAGTCTCGACCTTGCTACAGGCGCCTCCTATGGCTACACCTTC,NA,NA,TRBJ1-2,TRBV28
CASSLPGQGEPNYGYTF,TGTGCCAGCAGCTTACCGGGACAGGGGGAACCTAACTATGGCTACACCTTC,NA,TRBD1,TRBJ1-2,TRBV5-6
CASSRQGNQPQHF,TGTGCCAGTAGCCGACAGGGAAATCAGCCCCAGCATTTT,few,TRBD1,TRBJ1-5,TRBV19
CASSRGGSTNTGELFF,TGTGCCAGCAGTAGGGGCGGATCGACGAACACCGGGGAGCTGTTTTTT,NA,NA,TRBJ2-2,TRBV25-1
CASSGDGGFGGELFF,TGTGCCAGCAGTGGAGACGGGGGGTTCGGCGGGGAGCTGTTTTTT,few,TRBD2,TRBJ2-2,TRBV2
CASRLTVGLETQYF,TGTGCCAGCCGACTGACCGTTGGGTTGGAGACCCAGTACTTC,NA,NA,TRBJ2-5,TRBV7-2
CASSRQGAEAFF,TGTGCCAGCAGCCGACAGGGTGCTGAAGCTTTCTTT,NA,TRBD1,TRBJ1-1,TRBV3-1/TRBV3-2
CASSSGTSGSTDTQYF,TGTGCCAGCAGCTCCGGGACTAGCGGGAGCACAGATACGCAGTATTTT,few,TRBD2,TRBJ2-3,TRBV11-3
CASSPFAGDTGELFF,TGTGCCAGCAGCCCGTTCGCGGGAGACACCGGGGAGCTGTTTTTT,NA,TRBD2,TRBJ2-2,TRBV7-2
CASSQDRAGLGSPLHF,TGCGCCAGCAGCCAAGATCGGGCGGGCTTGGGTTCACCCCTCCACTTT,NA,NA,TRBJ1-6,TRBV4-3
CAPGQLSPLHF,TGTGCACCGGGACAGCTTTCACCCCTCCACTTT,NA,TRBD1,TRBJ1-6,TRBV15
CASSLARTGWSDTQYF,TGTGCCAGCAGCTTGGCGCGGACAGGGTGGTCGGATACGCAGTATTTT,NA,TRBD1,TRBJ2-3,TRBV5-4
CASSRQGAQPQHF,TGTGCCAGCAGTCGCCAGGGGGCTCAGCCCCAGCATTTT,NA,TRBD1,TRBJ1-5,TRBV6-2/TRBV6-3
CASRLLSGSGGGYTF,TGTGCAAGTCGCTTACTGTCCGGGTCCGGGGGTGGCTACACCTTC,NA,NA,TRBJ1-2,TRBV12-2
CASSIWTANQPQHF,TGTGCCAGTAGTATCTGGACAGCGAATCAGCCCCAGCATTTT,NA,NA,TRBJ1-5,TRBV19
CASSILGQKNTEAFF,TGCGCCAGCAGCATACTGGGACAGAAGAACACTGAAGCTTTCTTT,NA,TRBD1,TRBJ1-1,TRBV5-1
CASSLMGTSGYEQYF,TGTGCCAGCAGCTTAATGGGGACTAGCGGATACGAGCAGTACTTC,NA,TRBD2,TRBJ2-7,TRBV7-3
CASSLEAGGVYGYTF,TGTGCCAGCAGCTTAGAGGCGGGCGGCGTTTATGGCTACACCTTC,few,NA,TRBJ1-2,TRBV7-8
CASSVENEQFF,TGTGCCAGCAGTGTAGAAAATGAGCAGTTCTTC,NA,NA,TRBJ2-1,TRBV2